This is a list of T cell receptor beta chains from one sample in a study of cytomegalovirus exposure and HLA in healthy donors. Repertoires were generated with immunoSEQ multiplex PCR, while TCRdb's copy carries only in-frame clones and drops some. The sample lists 150,000 to 200,000 clones, roughly 80% occurring once. Material for sequencing was PBMCs. The receptor source for this set is a woman in her forties or fifties in good health and CMV-seropositive. CDR3s include the opening cysteine and the closing phenylalanine or tryptophan. Each record gives: clone size, J gene, D gene, V gene, CDR3 DNA, CDR3 protein. A D gene is named only where the DNA matches it firmly. Not every row has a clone size; where given, it reads once, few, many or a size class.

.,TRBJ2-7,.,TRBV2,TGTGCCAGCAAACTCGGTCCCCCGCGGCAGTACTTC,CASKLGPPRQYF
.,TRBJ2-3,.,TRBV30,TGTGCCTGGAGTGTAAAAGCGTTCGGAGATACGCAGTATTTT,CAWSVKAFGDTQYF
few,TRBJ1-1,TRBD1,TRBV5-6,TGTGCCAGCAGCTTCCCCACAGGGGGACACACTGAAGCTTTCTTT,CASSFPTGGHTEAFF
.,TRBJ1-6,TRBD1,TRBV7-7,TGTGCTAGCAGCTTGGTACGGACAGGGAAATATTCACCCCTCCACTTT,CASSLVRTGKYSPLHF
.,TRBJ1-2,.,TRBV7-9,TGTGCCAGCAGCTTAGAGGGGCCGACGGGCGGCTACACCTTC,CASSLEGPTGGYTF
few,TRBJ1-3,.,TRBV9,TGTGCCAGCAGCGTAAGTGGTAGCTCTGGAAACACCATATATTTT,CASSVSGSSGNTIYF
.,TRBJ2-1,.,TRBV29-1,TGCAGCGTCCAGGGAACTTACAATGAGCAGTTCTTC,CSVQGTYNEQFF
.,TRBJ2-1,TRBD2,TRBV7-8,TGTGCCAGCAGCCACGTACCAGCTAGCGGGGGGCCGGGTGAGCAGTTCTTC,CASSHVPASGGPGEQFF
.,TRBJ2-7,TRBD1,TRBV18,TGTGCCAGCTCACCAGTGACAGGGGATCACGAGCAGTACTTC,CASSPVTGDHEQYF
.,TRBJ1-4,TRBD1,TRBV30,TGTGCCTGGAGTCCCGGGACAGTTAATGAAAAACTGTTTTTT,CAWSPGTVNEKLFF
.,TRBJ1-5,TRBD1,TRBV18,TGTGCCAGCTCACCGACAGGGGTGGCTTTGCAGCATTTT,CASSPTGVALQHF
few,TRBJ1-5,.,TRBV7-8,TGTGCCAGCAGCTTAGTCGGTAATAGCAATCAGCCCCAGCATTTT,CASSLVGNSNQPQHF
.,TRBJ2-7,TRBD1,TRBV7-7,TGTGCCAGCAGCTCGGACAGGGGGATCAACGAGCAGTACTTC,CASSSDRGINEQYF
.,TRBJ1-2,TRBD1,TRBV30,TGTGCCTGGAGCCAACAGGGGGCGGCTGGCTACACCTTC,CAWSQQGAAGYTF
.,TRBJ1-6,TRBD1,TRBV18,TGTGCCAGCTCACAAGGACAGGGCCCGAATTCACCCCTCCACTTT,CASSQGQGPNSPLHF
.,TRBJ2-5,TRBD1,TRBV6-1,TGTGCCAGCAAAAAGGGGGCCCCTCAAGAGACCCAGTACTTC,CASKKGAPQETQYF
.,TRBJ1-3,TRBD1,TRBV10-3,TGTGCCCTAAGTCAGGGACAGGGTGACTCTGGAAACACCATATATTTT,CALSQGQGDSGNTIYF
.,TRBJ1-4,.,TRBV18,TGTGCCAGCTCACTCAGGTCTGCAACTAATGAAAAACTGTTTTTT,CASSLRSATNEKLFF
once,TRBJ1-2,.,TRBV27,TGTGCCAGCAGTTTCGCAGGGGCCCGTGTTGGCTACACCTTC,CASSFAGARVGYTF
.,TRBJ2-1,.,TRBV9,TGTGCCAGCAGCGTAGTGGTAGGAGGAGGTAGTGAGCAGTTCTTC,CASSVVVGGGSEQFF
.,TRBJ1-3,TRBD1,TRBV5-5,TGTGCCAGCAGCCGGGGACAGGGGGCCTCTGGAAACACCATATATTTT,CASSRGQGASGNTIYF
.,TRBJ2-3,TRBD2,TRBV5-4,TGTGCCAGCAGCCGGGGACTAGCGGGGGGTCCTAGCACAGATACGCAGTATTTT,CASSRGLAGGPSTDTQYF
.,TRBJ1-1,.,TRBV9,TGTGCCAGCAGCACTTCGATTAACACTGAAGCTTTCTTT,CASSTSINTEAFF
few,TRBJ2-3,TRBD2,TRBV15,TGTGCCACCAGCAGAGGGTCTAGCGGGGGGGCCTTTCAAACAGATACGCAGTATTTT,CATSRGSSGGAFQTDTQYF
.,TRBJ2-5,.,TRBV5-1,TGCGCCAGCAGCTTCGGTGCCCTACCGGGGGATAAAGAGACCCAGTACTTC,CASSFGALPGDKETQYF
.,TRBJ2-2,.,TRBV30,TGTGCCTGGAGTCCCAAACAGGGCGGGGAGCTGTTTTTT,CAWSPKQGGELFF
.,TRBJ1-5,TRBD1,TRBV6-6,TGTGCCAGCAGTTACCCATTGACAGGGGATCAGCCCCAGCATTTT,CASSYPLTGDQPQHF
.,TRBJ1-2,TRBD1,TRBV6-1,TGTGCCAGCAGTGAGGCAAGGACAGGGAGGGGAGGCTACACCTTC,CASSEARTGRGGYTF
.,TRBJ2-2,.,TRBV19,TGTGCCAGTAGTACCTATGGGGCCGGGACCGGGGAGCTGTTTTTT,CASSTYGAGTGELFF
.,TRBJ2-3,TRBD1,TRBV5-1,TGCGCCAGCAGCTTGGGCGGGACAGGGAGCACAGATACGCAGTATTTT,CASSLGGTGSTDTQYF
.,TRBJ1-3,TRBD1,TRBV2,TGTGCCATACAGGGGGCCCGGGGAAACACCATATATTTT,CAIQGARGNTIYF
.,TRBJ2-2,TRBD1,TRBV19,TGTGCCAGTAATACTCCGGGACAGGGCACCGGGGAGCTGTTTTTT,CASNTPGQGTGELFF
.,TRBJ2-3,TRBD1,TRBV30,TGTGCCTGGAGAAGGGACAGAAACACAGATACGCAGTATTTT,CAWRRDRNTDTQYF
once,TRBJ1-6,TRBD1,TRBV18,TGTGCCAGCTCCCCGGACAGGGGAGATTCCTCACCCCTCCACTTT,CASSPDRGDSSPLHF
.,TRBJ1-6,TRBD1,TRBV2,TGTGCCAGCAATACAGGGGTCAATTCACCCCTCCACTTT,CASNTGVNSPLHF
.,TRBJ1-2,TRBD1,TRBV4-1,TGCGCCAGCAGCCAAGATCCTACCTACGACAGGGTACGTGGCTACACCTTC,CASSQDPTYDRVRGYTF
.,TRBJ1-2,.,TRBV2,TGTGCCAGCAGTGAAAAGGGGGGGGACCTCATAGACACCTTC,CASSEKGGDLIDTF
.,TRBJ2-5,TRBD1,TRBV6-5,TGTGCCAGCAGGCGTGGACAGGCCATCAGGACCCAGTACTTC,CASRRGQAIRTQYF
.,TRBJ1-2,.,TRBV19,TGTGCCAGTTCTTACTCCGGGGATAACTATGGCTACACCTTC,CASSYSGDNYGYTF
.,TRBJ1-1,TRBD1,TRBV6-5,TGTGCCAGCAGAACGGGACAGACGAACACTGAAGCTTTCTTT,CASRTGQTNTEAFF
once,TRBJ1-6,TRBD1,TRBV7-6,TGTGCCAGCAGCGTCGGGACAGCTTCACCCCTCCACTTT,CASSVGTASPLHF
.,TRBJ1-2,TRBD1,TRBV27,TGTGCCAGCAGTTTTCGACAGGGGGGTAACTATGGCTACACCTTC,CASSFRQGGNYGYTF